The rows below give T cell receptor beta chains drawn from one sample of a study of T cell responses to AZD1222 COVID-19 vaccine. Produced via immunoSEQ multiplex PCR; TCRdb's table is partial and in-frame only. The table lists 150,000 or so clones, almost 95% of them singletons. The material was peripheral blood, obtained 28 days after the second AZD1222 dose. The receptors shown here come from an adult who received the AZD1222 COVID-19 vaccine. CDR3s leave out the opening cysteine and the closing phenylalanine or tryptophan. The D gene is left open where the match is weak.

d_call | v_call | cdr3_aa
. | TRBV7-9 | ASSLAGSEKLF
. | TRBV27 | ASSLSEQFSYNEQF
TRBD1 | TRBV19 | ASSIRTGTGAYNEQF
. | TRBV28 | ASTAGSGREQY
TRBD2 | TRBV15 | ATSLGSGRGSDTQY
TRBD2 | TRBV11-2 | ASSAGTSGTGELF
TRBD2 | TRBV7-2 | ASSLDPGLAGAIRETQY
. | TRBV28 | ASSLGVGGPNEKLF
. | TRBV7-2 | ASSLVLNTDTQY
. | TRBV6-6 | ASRKETRIETQY
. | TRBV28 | ASSLNRAGYTDTQY
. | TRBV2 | ASSGASGANVLT
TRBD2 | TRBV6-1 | ASSDRLASGKETQY
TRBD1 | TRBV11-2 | ASSSGTDYGYT
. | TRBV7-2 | ASSSHGFSADTQY
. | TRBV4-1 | ASSQEIMGSGQPQH
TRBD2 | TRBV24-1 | ATSDRTSGRAWEQF
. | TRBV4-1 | ASSQDSSRNSGNTIY
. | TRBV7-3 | ASSLTGATEAF
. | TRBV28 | ASSLPGVTNYGYT
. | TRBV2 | ASSRGSYSNQPQH
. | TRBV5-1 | ASGETGGTGYEQY
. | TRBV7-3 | ASSPWSRFSSGANVLT
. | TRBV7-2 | ASKLDSGDYGYT
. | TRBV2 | ASSEEGSRGLQYSGYGYT
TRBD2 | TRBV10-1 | ASSPAKGGYNEQF
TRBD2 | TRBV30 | AWSPRLASGGHHEQF